A single sample is the source of the 30 T cell receptor beta chains below, sequenced in a study of blood T cell repertoires in COVID-19. The repertoire was sequenced with immunoSEQ multiplex PCR; TCRdb's copy has only in-frame clones and lacks some. The data contain a few hundred thousand clones, approximately 82% of them singletons. Sequencing was performed on peripheral blood. The receptors here all came from a woman aged 18-29 years with acute or convalescent COVID-19.

This clone appeared a few times. The chain employs TRBV30 and TRBJ2-5; maybe TRBD1 (6 bases). Per the germline V gene, CDR1 is GTSNPN and CDR2 is SVGIG (reference sequence). Between the trimmed V and J ends, which lost 5 bases and 5 bases, there was a span of 12 bases. There are 12 residues in the CDR3. The CDR3 DNA sequence: TGTGCCTGGGCACAGGGACGCGAGACCCAGTACTTC. It yields the protein CAWAQGRETQYF.

This clone was counted once. V is TRBV29-1 and J is TRBJ1-2; D gene unclear. CDR3 size: 13 residues. CDR1 is SQVTM and CDR2 is ANQGSEA in the germline V gene. The ends were cut back, 4 bases at V and 4 bases at J, with 13 bases in the middle. DNA for the CDR3: TGCAGCGTTGCAATCTTCGACACCTATGGCTACACCTTC. Its protein is CSVAIFDTYGYTF. Variable domain in full (rest from reference TRBV29-1 and TRBJ1-2): SAVISQKPSRDICQRGTSLTIQCQVDSQVTMMFWYRQQPGQSLTLIATANQGSEATYESGFVIDKFPISRPNLTFSTLTVSNMSPEDSSIYLCSVAIFDTYGYTFGSGTRLTVV.

The chain carries TRBV27 and TRBJ1-5; TRBD1 matches 9 bases. V lost 5 bases to trimming and J lost 6 bases; unmatched junction nucleotides: 8. CDR1 is MNHEY and CDR2 is SMNVEV in the germline V gene (reference sequence). The CDR3 loop spans 15 amino acids. The CDR3 nucleotides are TGTGCCAGCAGTCTACACGGGACAGGGCTTCAGCCCCAGCATTTT. This gives the protein CASSLHGTGLQPQHF.

The rearrangement uses TRBV2 and TRBJ2-7; 8 bases align to TRBD2. The CDR3 loop spans 13 amino acids. The germline CDR1 and CDR2 sequences are SNHLY and FYNNEI. Trimming at V came to 7 bases and at J to 3 bases, leaving 5 bases not matched to a gene. Written as DNA, the CDR3 is TGTGCCAGCAAGCGGGAGACGCTCTACGAGCAGTACTTC. It translates to CASKRETLYEQYF. Combining the CDR3 with reference TRBV2 and TRBJ2-7 gives the whole variable domain EPEVTQTPSHQVTQMGQEVILRCVPISNHLYFYWYRQILGQKVEFLVSFYNNEISEKSEIFDDQFSVERPDGSNFTLKIRSTKLEDSAMYFCASKRETLYEQYFGPGTRLTVT.

The chain combines TRBV5-1 with TRBJ2-6; D unresolved. Trimming stripped 4 bases from V and 0 bases from J, with 14 bases between. Germline values: CDR1 SGHRS, CDR2 YFSETQ. The CDR3 runs to 17 residues. The CDR3 reads CASSPTPTVSGANVLTF. The DNA for the CDR3 is TGCGCCAGCAGCCCCACTCCCACGGTCTCTGGGGCCAACGTCCTGACTTTC.

This clone was found a few times. The chain is built from TRBV15 and TRBJ2-7; a weak D match, TRBD2 (5 bases). Germline-derived CDR1 and CDR2 are LNHNV and YYDKDF (reference sequence). The V and J ends lost 4 bases and 7 bases respectively, with 14 bases between them. The CDR3 runs to 13 residues. The CDR3 region has the DNA TGTGCCACCAGCAACCGGCTACAGCGGGAGCAGTACTTC. Its translation is CATSNRLQREQYF.

The rearrangement uses TRBV5-1 and TRBJ2-5; 7 nucleotides match TRBD2. The CDR3 runs to 15 residues. The J segment lost 1 base and the V segment lost 4 bases, leaving 7 bases of the junction unmatched. CDR1 and CDR2 from the germline V gene are SGHRS and YFSETQ. CDR3 in DNA: TGCGCCAGCAGCGAGCCGGGACTACCCCAAGAGACCCAGTACTTC. This encodes CASSEPGLPQETQYF.

This clone was counted a few times. J is TRBJ2-7 and V is TRBV5-1; D is perhaps TRBD2 (5 bases). CDR1 and CDR2 (germline): SGHRS, YFSETQ. Trimming pared 2 bases from V and 9 bases from J, leaving 15 bases between. The CDR3 is 13 residues long. For the CDR3, the DNA is TGCGCCAGCAGCTTTGCGGTCGGAGAGGGGCAGTACTTC. Its protein is CASSFAVGEGQYF.

The J gene is TRBJ2-3, the V gene TRBV6-5; unclear D gene. The CDR3 is 13 amino acids. Trimming stripped 5 bases from V and 3 bases from J, with 9 bases between. Per germline, CDR1 MNHEY and CDR2 SVGAGI. This CDR3 reads CASSITETDTQYF. The DNA of the CDR3 is TGTGCCAGCAGTATAACAGAGACAGATACGCAGTATTTT.

This clone occurred once. This chain connects TRBV19 to TRBJ2-5, with a possible D match to TRBD2 (6 bases). Trimming removed 4 bases at V and 4 bases at J, with 10 bases between. Germline lookup yields CDR1 LNHDA and CDR2 SQIVND (reference sequence). This CDR3 region has 13 residues. The CDR3 is CASSTAAGETQYF. CDR3 DNA sequence: TGTGCCAGTAGTACAGCAGCGGGAGAGACCCAGTACTTC.

The gene calls are TRBV19 and TRBJ2-1; 9 bases fit TRBD1. CDR3 size: 14 residues. Germline loops: CDR1 LNHDA, CDR2 SQIVND (reference sequence). With V trimmed by 4 bases and J by 7 bases, 5 bases remained unmatched. This chain's CDR3 is CASSTDRGGNEQFF. The DNA for the CDR3 is TGTGCCAGTAGTACCGACAGGGGGGGGAATGAGCAGTTCTTC.

The V gene is TRBV29-1, the J gene TRBJ2-1; D is unresolved. The germline CDR1 and CDR2 sequences are SQVTM and ANQGSEA. Trimming removed 5 bases at V and 4 bases at J, with 9 bases between. The CDR3 is 12 residues long. The CDR3 is CSVSLPYNEQFF. The DNA of the CDR3 is TGCAGCGTTAGCCTACCGTACAATGAGCAGTTCTTC.

V gene TRBV3-1 (or the pseudogene TRBV3-2) combines with J gene TRBJ2-5, with 7 nucleotides matching TRBD1. Losses at the gene ends were 3 bases for V and 5 bases for J; bases not matched to a gene: 6. Germline values: CDR1 LGHDT, CDR2 YNNKEL (reference sequence). There are 14 residues in the CDR3. The CDR3 region is CASSQDPRGETQYF. The CDR3 DNA reads TGTGCCAGCAGCCAGGATCCCAGGGGGGAGACCCAGTACTTC.

V usage is TRBV28 and J usage is TRBJ2-1; 7 bases match TRBD2. The CDR3 length is 14 residues. Germline CDR1 MDHEN, CDR2 SYDVKM. The ends lost 3 bases at V and 9 bases at J; junction bases unmatched: 8. The CDR3 DNA sequence: TGTGCCAGCAGTTTTGGGACTATTCGTGGTGAGCAGTTCTTC. This codes for CASSFGTIRGEQFF.

The chain has TRBV19 and TRBJ2-4; D gene uncertain. This CDR3 has 17 amino acids. Germline CDR1 LNHDA, CDR2 SQIVND (reference sequence). V lost 5 bases and J 3 bases, leaving 20 bases between the germline ends. For the CDR3, the DNA is TGTGCCAGTAGTGATATGGTGGCTACCCGGAGCAAAAACATTCAGTACTTC. Its protein is CASSDMVATRSKNIQYF. The full variable domain, its missing parts supplied by reference TRBV19 and TRBJ2-4, is DGGITQSPKYLFRKEGQNVTLSCEQNLNHDAMYWYRQDPGQGLRLIYYSQIVNDFQKGDIAEGYSVSREKKESFPLTVTSAQKNPTAFYLCASSDMVATRSKNIQYFGAGTRLSVL.

The chain links TRBV19 to TRBJ2-1, with 7 bases that match TRBD2. Germline V lookup: CDR1 LNHDA, CDR2 SQIVND (reference sequence). This CDR3 has 14 residues. Trimming took 4 bases from V and 10 from J; bases not matched to a gene: 10. This chain's CDR3 is CASSTHGGTTEQFF. The CDR3 DNA is TGTGCCAGTAGTACTCACGGCGGGACTACCGAGCAGTTCTTC.

This chain links TRBV7-2 with TRBJ2-7; 8 nucleotides line up with TRBD2. V shed 4 bases and J 0 bases; nucleotides not matched to a gene: 5. Germline V gene lookup returns CDR1 SGHTA and CDR2 FQGNSA. This CDR3 region has 15 residues. The CDR3 is CASSSTSGPSYEQYF. DNA of the CDR3: TGTGCCAGCAGCTCCACTAGCGGCCCCTCCTACGAGCAGTACTTC.

V is TRBV4-2 and J is TRBJ2-6; maybe TRBD2 (5 bases). Germline CDR1 LGHNA, CDR2 YNFKEQ. The CDR3 extends over 16 amino acids. With 0 bases removed from V and 1 base from J, the gap between germline ends came to 7 bases. In nucleotides, the CDR3 is TGTGCCAGCAGCCAAGAACGGGGTTCTGGGGCCAACGTCCTGACTTTC. Encoded protein: CASSQERGSGANVLTF.

The rearrangement joins TRBV10-1 to TRBJ2-7, with a possible D match to TRBD2 (5 bases). Per germline, CDR1 WNHNN and CDR2 SYGVQD (reference sequence). V lost 5 bases, J lost 2 bases, and 16 bases lay in between. There are 15 residues in the CDR3. DNA of the CDR3: TGCGCCAGCAGTTCTTGTCTAGCTGACCCCTACGAGCAGTACTTC. Its translation is CASSSCLADPYEQYF.

The chain is built from TRBV5-6 and TRBJ2-1; TRBD2 matches at 10 bases. CDR1 is SGHDT, CDR2 YYEEEE, per germline. J gave up 6 bases and V 2 bases, and 11 bases lay outside the gene matches. This CDR3 has 17 amino acids. CDR3 DNA: TGTGCCAGCAGCTTACGGTATCTAGCGGGAGTTGTCAATGAGCAGTTCTTC. Its protein product is CASSLRYLAGVVNEQFF.

The chain has TRBV5-1 and TRBJ2-1, with TRBD2 matching over 11 bases. Germline assignment: CDR1 SGHRS and CDR2 YFSETQ. V lost 0 bases, J lost 7 bases, and 12 bases stayed unmatched. This CDR3 is 18 amino acids long. In DNA, the CDR3 is TGCGCCAGCAGCTTGGTGGAGGGTCTAGCGGGAGGACGAAATGAGCAGTTCTTC. Its protein is CASSLVEGLAGGRNEQFF.

This sequence joins TRBV6-5 and TRBJ1-1; D is possibly TRBD1 (5 bases). Germline CDR1 and CDR2: MNHEY and SVGAGI. V was clipped by 6 bases and J by 5 bases, with 7 bases between them. The CDR3 runs 11 residues. The CDR3 DNA is TGTGCCAGCAGGGGGCTGACTGAAGCTTTCTTT. Its translation is CASRGLTEAFF.

The chain employs TRBV5-4 and TRBJ2-5; TRBD1 matches 8 bases. Germline CDR1 is SGHNT and CDR2 is YYREEE (reference sequence). V dropped 4 bases and J dropped 1; count of bases not matched to a gene: 9. This CDR3 region has 16 residues. The CDR3 sequence: CASSPTGAGSQETQYF. CDR3 nucleotides: TGTGCCAGCAGCCCGACAGGGGCAGGGTCCCAAGAGACCCAGTACTTC.

The V gene is TRBV19, the J gene TRBJ2-7, with TRBD2 matching over 11 bases. Trimming took 3 bases from V and 3 from J; bases not matched to a gene: 1. The CDR3 runs 14 residues. CDR1 LNHDA and CDR2 SQIVND come from the germline V gene (reference sequence). CDR3 loop: CASSITSGSYEQYF. CDR3 sequence (DNA): TGTGCCAGTAGTATTACTAGCGGGAGCTACGAGCAGTACTTC.

The V gene is TRBV19, the J gene TRBJ1-1; 7 bases are a match to TRBD1. CDR1 and CDR2 (germline): LNHDA, SQIVND (reference sequence). The CDR3 runs to 13 residues. The ends lost 3 bases at V and 10 bases at J; junction bases unmatched: 8. The CDR3 loop reads CASSIRQGEGAFF. The CDR3 coding sequence is TGTGCCAGTAGTATCCGACAGGGCGAGGGAGCTTTCTTT.

This chain links TRBV7-2 with TRBJ2-3; maybe TRBD2 (6 bases). V dropped 3 bases and J dropped 2 bases, with 12 bases sitting between them. Germline loops: CDR1 SGHTA, CDR2 FQGNSA. The CDR3 covers 15 residues. The CDR3, as DNA: TGTGCCAGCAGCTTTACGGGAGTGCTCACAGATACGCAGTATTTT. Translation gives CASSFTGVLTDTQYF.

This clone was recorded once. V gene TRBV25-1 combines with J gene TRBJ2-1, with 14 bases that match TRBD2. There are 16 residues in the CDR3. The V gene end was trimmed by 1 base and the J gene end by 8 bases; junction bases not matched to a gene: 4. CDR1 is MGHDK and CDR2 is SYGVNS in the germline V gene. The CDR3 here is CASSESRLAGGYEQFF. For the CDR3, the DNA is TGTGCCAGCAGTGAATCCCGACTAGCGGGAGGGTATGAGCAGTTCTTC.

The V and J genes are TRBV7-9 and TRBJ2-7; D not certain. This CDR3 is built from 12 residues. V was pared by 2 bases and J by 1 base, with 3 bases between. In germline, CDR1 is SEHNR, CDR2 FQNEAQ (reference sequence). The CDR3 loop reads CASSLPSYEQYF. The CDR3 DNA sequence: TGTGCCAGCAGCTTACCGTCCTACGAGCAGTACTTC. Complete variable domain (other parts from reference TRBV7-9 and TRBJ2-7): DTGVSQNPRHKITKRGQNVTFRCDPISEHNRLYWYRQTLGQGPEFLTYFQNEAQLEKSRLLSDRFSAERPKGSFSTLEIQRTEQGDSAMYLCASSLPSYEQYFGPGTRLTVT.

This rearrangement joins TRBV28 to TRBJ1-4; no clear D. The CDR3 loop spans 15 amino acids. Deletions cut 5 bases from V and 0 bases from J, with 10 bases between. Germline values: CDR1 MDHEN, CDR2 SYDVKM. The CDR3 here is CASSPYSATNEKLFF. For the CDR3, the DNA is TGTGCCAGCAGTCCCTACAGTGCAACTAATGAAAAACTGTTTTTT. The full variable domain, rest sourced from reference TRBV28 and TRBJ1-4, is DVKVTQSSRYLVKRTGEKVFLECVQDMDHENMFWYRQDPGLGLRLIYFSYDVKMKEKGDIPEGYSVSREKKERFSLILESASTNQTSMYLCASSPYSATNEKLFFGSGTQLSVL.

The chain couples TRBV6-5 to TRBJ2-1; no definite D call. The CDR3 length is 15 residues. V was trimmed by 0 bases and J by 6 bases, leaving 12 bases between them. Germline loops: CDR1 MNHEY, CDR2 SVGAGI. The CDR3 region has the DNA TGTGCCAGCAGTTACTCCTCCCGACTCCGCAATGAGCAGTTCTTC. This codes for CASSYSSRLRNEQFF.